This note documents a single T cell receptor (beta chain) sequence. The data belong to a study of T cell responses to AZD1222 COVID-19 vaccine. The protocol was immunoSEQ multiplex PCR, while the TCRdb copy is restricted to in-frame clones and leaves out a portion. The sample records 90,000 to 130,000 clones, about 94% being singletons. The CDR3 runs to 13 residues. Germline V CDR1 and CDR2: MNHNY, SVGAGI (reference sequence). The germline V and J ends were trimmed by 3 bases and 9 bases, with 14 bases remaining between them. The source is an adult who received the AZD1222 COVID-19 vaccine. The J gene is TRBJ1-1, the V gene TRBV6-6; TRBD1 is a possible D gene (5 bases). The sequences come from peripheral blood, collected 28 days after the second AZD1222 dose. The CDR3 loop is CASSYRGEEKAFF. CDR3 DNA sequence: TGTGCCAGCAGTTATAGAGGGGAGGAAAAAGCTTTCTTT.